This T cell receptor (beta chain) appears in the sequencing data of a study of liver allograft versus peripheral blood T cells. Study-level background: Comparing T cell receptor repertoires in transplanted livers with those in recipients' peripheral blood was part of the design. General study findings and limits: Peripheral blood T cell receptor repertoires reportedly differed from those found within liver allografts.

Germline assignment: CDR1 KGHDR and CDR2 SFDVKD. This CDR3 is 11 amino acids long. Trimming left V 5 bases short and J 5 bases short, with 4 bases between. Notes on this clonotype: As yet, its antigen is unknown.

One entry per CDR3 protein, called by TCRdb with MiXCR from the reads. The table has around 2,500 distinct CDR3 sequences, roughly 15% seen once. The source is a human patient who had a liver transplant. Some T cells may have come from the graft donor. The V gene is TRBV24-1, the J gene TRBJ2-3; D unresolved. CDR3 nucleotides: TGTGCCACCAGTGGGGGAGATACGCAGTATTTT. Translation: CATSGGDTQYF.